The clone carrying this T cell receptor (beta chain) occurred many times. This sample was included in a study of shared clonotypes between healthy human individuals. Only Caucasian adults living in Nashville, Tennessee made up the donor group. In germline, CDR1 is SGHKS, CDR2 YYEKEE (reference sequence). The CDR3 is 15 amino acids. The germline V and J ends were trimmed by 4 bases and 0 bases, with 11 bases remaining between them. TCRdb keeps only in-frame clones here, not all; method: immunoSEQ multiplex PCR. The repertoire holds approximately 500,000 clones, with approximately 82% as singletons. The sequence came from a woman aged 40 to 50 in good health. Some clones in this sample may be carry-over from other donors' samples. Sequenced: PBMCs. The rearrangement joins TRBV5-5 to TRBJ2-1, with unresolved D. CDR3 nucleotide sequence: TGTGCCAGCAGCCCATTCTTACCCTCCTACAATGAGCAGTTCTTC. Translation gives CASSPFLPSYNEQFF.